This entry lists 22 T cell receptor beta chains sequenced from one sample in a study of monozygotic twins with cystic fibrosis. Method: immunoSEQ multiplex PCR; TCRdb's copy keeps in-frame clones and lacks some. The repertoire has over 20,000 clones, less than 98% of them found once; the top ten carry under 0.15%. Input material: blood. These TCRs come from a girl between 5 and 17 years old with cystic fibrosis.

This clone appeared a single time. The chain employs TRBV7-9 and TRBJ1-1, with 7 nucleotides matching TRBD1. J gave up 3 bases and V 6 bases, and 19 bases lay outside the gene matches. Germline CDR1 SEHNR, CDR2 FQNEAQ (reference sequence). The CDR3 loop spans 18 amino acids. CDR3: CASSKRGGQGVYYTEAFF. CDR3 nucleotide sequence: TGTGCCAGCAGTAAAAGAGGTGGGCAGGGGGTCTACTACACTGAAGCTTTCTTT.

In this sample, this clone turned up once. The genes are TRBV29-1 and TRBJ2-4; D unresolved. Trimming removed 2 bases at V and 4 bases at J, with 6 bases between. CDR3 length: 12 residues. Germline CDR1 reads SQVTM; CDR2 reads ANQGSEA. As DNA, the CDR3 is TGCAGCGTTGAAACACTGAAAAACATTCAGTACTTC. Translation: CSVETLKNIQYF.

The chain is built from TRBV2 and TRBJ2-2, with 7 bases that match TRBD2. The CDR3 spans 19 residues. The germline V gene encodes CDR1 SNHLY and CDR2 FYNNEI. The V gene end was trimmed by 7 bases and the J gene end by 1 base; junction bases not matched to a gene: 18. The CDR3 DNA sequence: TGTGCCAGCACCGAGGTGTACCGAATGGGGACTAAGAACACCGGGGAGCTGTTTTTT. Its protein is CASTEVYRMGTKNTGELFF.

The chain combines TRBV5-1 with TRBJ1-2; tentative D call: TRBD1 (5 bases). The V gene's germline CDR1 is SGHRS and CDR2 YFSETQ. V lost 6 bases to trimming and J lost 6 bases, with 12 bases between them. The CDR3 extends over 12 amino acids. CDR3 in amino acids: CASTRGDDGYTF. CDR3 DNA sequence: TGCGCCAGCACCAGAGGGGACGATGGCTACACCTTC.

This chain links TRBV28 with TRBJ2-3; D is tentatively TRBD1 or TRBD2 (7 bases each). This CDR3 has 16 amino acids. The germline CDR1 and CDR2 sequences are MDHEN and SYDVKM. V was shortened by 6 bases and J by 4 bases, with 20 bases between the two germline ends. CDR3 in amino acids: CASRPSQGRGPDTQYF. Written as DNA, the CDR3 is TGTGCCAGCAGACCCTCACAGGGGAGGGGGCCAGATACGCAGTATTTT.

The J gene is TRBJ2-3, the V gene TRBV28; 10 bases are shared with TRBD2. Germline CDR1 is MDHEN and CDR2 is SYDVKM. J gave up 4 bases and V 3 bases, and 10 bases lay outside the gene matches. The CDR3 has 17 residues. CDR3 region: CASSFSLAGDTADTQYF. The CDR3 bases are TGTGCCAGCAGTTTTAGTCTAGCGGGAGACACCGCAGATACGCAGTATTTT.

The chain couples TRBV10-2 to TRBJ2-2, with D possibly TRBD2 on 5 matching bases. CDR1 WSHSY and CDR2 SAAADI come from the germline V gene. Trimming took off 10 bases at V and 2 bases at J, with 23 bases between the two ends. The CDR3 has 17 amino acids. The CDR3, as DNA: TGCGCCACTTCGAATCATGGGCGGGTAAAAAACACCGGGGAGCTGTTTTTT. Translation: CATSNHGRVKNTGELFF.

The chain employs TRBV7-8 and TRBJ2-7; D is perhaps TRBD2 (5 bases). Trimming took 4 bases from V and 2 from J, leaving 15 bases between them. This CDR3 spans 15 amino acids. CDR1 SGHVS and CDR2 FQNEAQ come from the germline V gene. DNA of the CDR3: TGTGCCAGCAGCTCCCCTCCCCGGGGAACCTACGAGCAGTACTTC. Its protein product is CASSSPPRGTYEQYF.

The V gene is TRBV7-8, the J gene TRBJ2-5, with 9 bases that match TRBD2. The germline V gene encodes CDR1 SGHVS and CDR2 FQNEAQ. The CDR3 is 15 amino acids. The V and J ends lost 3 bases and 4 bases, in that order; junction bases with no gene match: 6. The CDR3, as DNA: TGTGCCAGCAGCTTTTTTCAGCGGGAGGCAGAGACCCAGTACTTC. Amino acids: CASSFFQREAETQYF.

In its sample, this clone was seen once. The chain joins TRBV9 to TRBJ2-5; 8 bases fit TRBD2. Per the germline V gene, CDR1 is SGDLS and CDR2 is YYNGEE. The CDR3 is made up of 16 amino acids. V lost 1 base to trimming and J lost 0 bases; unmatched junction nucleotides: 5. The CDR3 region has the DNA TGTGCCAGCAGCGTATCAAGCGGGAGAGACCAAGAGACCCAGTACTTC. The encoded protein is CASSVSSGRDQETQYF.

The rearrangement links TRBV19 to TRBJ1-4, with D unresolved. The CDR3 has 15 residues. CDR1 and CDR2 (germline): LNHDA, SQIVND (reference sequence). Trimming took 3 bases from V and 7 from J, leaving 15 bases between them. The CDR3 loop is CASSMTRVLGEKLFF. For the CDR3, the DNA is TGTGCCAGTAGTATGACGAGGGTCTTGGGTGAAAAACTGTTTTTT.

This clone was found once. V gene TRBV27 combines with J gene TRBJ1-2; D not certain. The CDR3 is made up of 14 amino acids. V lost 10 bases, J lost 5 bases, and 20 bases lay in between. Germline-derived CDR1 and CDR2 are MNHEY and SMNVEV (reference sequence). The CDR3 here is CATRPDRKDYGYTF. As DNA, the CDR3 is TGTGCCACCCGACCCGATAGGAAAGATTATGGCTACACCTTC.

The gene calls are TRBV4-3 and TRBJ1-2, with D unclear. Trimming left V 2 bases short and J 4 bases short, with 14 bases between. The CDR3 is 15 residues long. Germline values: CDR1 LGHNA, CDR2 YSLEER. The CDR3 DNA reads TGCGCCAGCAGCCAACAGCATGAGAACAGCTATGGCTACACCTTC. Translating gives CASSQQHENSYGYTF.

In this sample, this clone turned up once. The chain links TRBV28 to TRBJ2-7, with TRBD2 matching 7 bases. The CDR3 is 13 amino acids. The germline V gene has CDR1 MDHEN and CDR2 SYDVKM. The J segment lost 1 base and the V segment lost 5 bases, leaving 2 bases of the junction unmatched. CDR3 sequence: CASSRGGSYEQYF. The CDR3 coding sequence is TGTGCCAGCAGTCGCGGGGGATCCTACGAGCAGTACTTC.

The rearrangement joins TRBV30 to TRBJ2-1, with TRBD2 as a possible D gene (5 bases). The CDR3 runs to 15 residues. V dropped 2 bases and J dropped 0 bases, with 11 bases sitting between them. The V gene's germline CDR1 is GTSNPN and CDR2 SVGIG (reference sequence). The DNA for the CDR3 is TGTGCCTGGAGTTGGAGGAGTTCCTCCTACAATGAGCAGTTCTTC. Protein sequence: CAWSWRSSSYNEQFF.

This CDR3 is CASSPGTSDSTDTQYF. The CDR3 region has the DNA TGTGCCAGCTCACCCGGGACTAGCGATAGCACAGATACGCAGTATTTT. V and J are TRBV18 and TRBJ2-3, with 10 bases matching TRBD2. With 3 bases clipped from V and 0 bases from J, the junction kept 3 bases outside the gene matches. The length of the CDR3 is 16 residues. The germline CDR1 and CDR2 sequences are KGHSH and LQKENI.

The chain links TRBV6-5 to TRBJ1-5; D remains ambiguous. Trimming removed 6 bases from V and 3 bases from J, with 12 bases in between. The CDR3 is made up of 14 amino acids. The V gene's germline CDR1 is MNHEY and CDR2 SVGAGI. CDR3 DNA: TGTGCCAGCAGGAATAATCCGATCAATCAGCCCCAGCATTTT. This gives the protein CASRNNPINQPQHF.

In DNA, the CDR3 is TGCAGTGCTAGATCGGGGAACATTCAGTACTTC. It codes for CSARSGNIQYF. The J gene is TRBJ2-4, the V gene TRBV20-1; maybe TRBD2 (5 bases). The CDR3 is 11 amino acids. V dropped 2 bases and J dropped 7 bases, with 6 bases sitting between them. Germline V gene lookup returns CDR1 DFQATT and CDR2 SNEGSKA (reference sequence).

This chain links TRBV5-1 with TRBJ2-1; 8 positions match TRBD1. This CDR3 spans 15 amino acids. Germline CDR1 SGHRS, CDR2 YFSETQ. With 5 bases clipped from V and 0 bases from J, the junction kept 4 bases outside the gene matches. For the CDR3, the DNA is TGCGCCAGCAGTCCGACAGGGGACTCCTACAATGAGCAGTTCTTC. This sequence encodes CASSPTGDSYNEQFF.

The V call is TRBV18, the J call TRBJ2-1, with D perhaps matching TRBD1 or TRBD2 (5 bases each). This CDR3 has 19 residues. V lost 1 base and J 0 bases, leaving 19 bases between the germline ends. Germline CDR1 is KGHSH and CDR2 is LQKENI. CDR3 region: CASSPLRGTGLGSYNEQFF. The CDR3, as DNA: TGTGCCAGCTCACCACTAAGAGGGACGGGGCTCGGCTCCTACAATGAGCAGTTCTTC.

CDR3 coding DNA: TGTGCCAGCAGTGAAGGGGGACTAGCGGGAGGGGAGGAGACCCAGTACTTC. It codes for CASSEGGLAGGEETQYF. This chain uses TRBV6-1 with TRBJ2-5, with TRBD2 matching 16 bases. Germline V lookup: CDR1 MNHNS, CDR2 SASEGT. This CDR3 spans 17 amino acids. V dropped 1 base and J dropped 5; count of bases not matched to a gene: 4.

V gene TRBV6-4 combines with J gene TRBJ2-1; D gene unclear. With 2 bases removed from V and 8 bases from J, the gap between germline ends came to 1 base. This CDR3 region has 10 residues. Germline loops: CDR1 MRHNA, CDR2 SNTAGT. CDR3 protein: CASSDHEQFF. The CDR3 DNA sequence: TGTGCCAGCAGTGACCATGAGCAGTTCTTC.